A single sample gave rise to the 31 T cell receptor beta chains below, sequenced in a study of T cells in women clearing cervical HPV infection. Clones were read by immunoSEQ multiplex PCR, and TCRdb kept only the in-frame ones, dropping some. This specimen shows fewer than 40,000 clones; the ten leading clones hold about 6.8%. Sequencing used blood buffy coat. These receptors came from a woman aged 18 to 69 with a cervical HPV16 infection that either progressed to CIN3+ or cleared (not recorded which).

Comments on this clone: From the germline J gene comes the end of the CDR3, since the read stops 3 residues before it. The chain combines TRBV19 with TRBJ1-2; D may be TRBD1 (6 bases). Germline CDR1 and CDR2: LNHDA and SQIVND (reference sequence). The V end lost 8 bases, the J end lost 2 bases, and 21 bases lay between the germline ends. The CDR3 sequence is 16 residues long. The CDR3 here is CASSPYGSQGNYGYTF. The part of the CDR3 DNA that was read is TGTGCCAGTTCACCGTATGGGTCGCAGGGGAACTATGGC.

Notes on this clone: The read terminates 3 residues before the CDR3 end, so the remaining end is supplied by the germline J gene. The chain employs TRBV5-1 and TRBJ2-1; D unclear. This CDR3 contains 13 residues. The V gene lost 5 bases and the J gene lost 6 bases, with 12 bases spanning the gap. Germline V lookup: CDR1 SGHRS, CDR2 YFSETQ. Partial CDR3 DNA: TGCGCCAGCAGATCCCGACTCTCCAATGAG. It specifies CASRSRLSNE. The CDR3 reads in full as CASRSRLSNEQFF.

Notes on this clone: The sequenced fragment ends 3 residues before the CDR3 boundary, so the rest is inferred from the germline J gene. This sequence joins TRBV28 and TRBJ1-2, with 7 bases matching TRBD1. V lost 4 bases to trimming and J lost 5 bases; unmatched junction nucleotides: 4. Germline assignment: CDR1 MDHEN and CDR2 SYDVKM. The CDR3 runs to 13 residues. The chain's CDR3 is CASSSPQGYGYTF. The CDR3 bases that were read are TGTGCCAGCAGTTCCCCACAGGGGTATGGC.

Remarks on this clone: Coverage ceases 3 residues before the CDR3 finishes, and the germline J gene fills in the end. This chain uses TRBV7-8 with TRBJ1-2; D remains ambiguous. V dropped 5 bases and J dropped 5 bases, with 15 bases sitting between them. The germline V gene encodes CDR1 SGHVS and CDR2 FQNEAQ. This CDR3 comprises 14 residues. The CDR3 loop reads CASSAPLSQYGYTF. The covered CDR3 bases are TGTGCCAGCAGCGCTCCCCTTAGTCAATATGGC.

Concerning this clone: The CDR3 is cut off 3 residues early in the read; its end comes from the germline J gene. This chain joins TRBV18 and TRBJ1-1; TRBD1 might be the D (6 bases). This CDR3 region has 14 residues. Germline values: CDR1 KGHSH, CDR2 LQKENI. Trimming pared 1 base from V and 7 bases from J, leaving 13 bases between. The CDR3 DNA, read in part, is TGTGCCAGCTCACCACGGAGGACAGATATTGAA. This codes for CASSPRRTDIE. The complete CDR3 sequence is CASSPRRTDIEAFF.

With respect to this clone: With the read ending 3 residues before the CDR3 end, the germline J gene is used to fill in that end. The rearrangement links TRBV10-3 to TRBJ2-3; 10 bases are shared with TRBD2. The germline CDR1 and CDR2 sequences are ENHRY and SYGVKD. The V and J ends lost 4 bases and 5 bases, in that order; junction bases with no gene match: 9. CDR3 size: 16 residues. The CDR3 region is CAISVGLAGAVDTQYF. The DNA read from the CDR3 is TGTGCCATCAGTGTAGGGCTAGCGGGAGCCGTAGATACG.

Comments on this clone: The CDR3 is cut off 3 residues early in the read; its end comes from the germline J gene. The chain uses TRBV2 and TRBJ2-5; 10 positions match TRBD1. This CDR3 comprises 14 residues. The V gene end was trimmed by 5 bases and the J gene end by 5 bases; junction bases not matched to a gene: 5. The V gene's germline CDR1 is SNHLY and CDR2 FYNNEI. The CDR3 DNA, read in part, is TGTGCCAGCAGTAAGACAGGGGGCGGGGAGACC. Translation: CASSKTGGGET. The full CDR3 sequence reads CASSKTGGGETQYF.

The covered CDR3 bases are TGTGCCAGCTCACCCCCTTCGGTCGATACC. Protein sequence: CASSPPSVDT. The CDR3 in its entirety is CASSPPSVDTYTF. This chain uses TRBV18 with TRBJ1-2, with D unclear. The read falls 3 residues short of the CDR3 end, and the missing part is taken from the germline J gene. Germline lookup yields CDR1 KGHSH and CDR2 LQKENI. The CDR3 covers 13 residues. Based on the CDR3 plus reference TRBV18 and TRBJ1-2, the full variable domain is NAGVMQNPRHLVRRRGQEARLRCSPMKGHSHVYWYRQLPEEGLKFMVYLQKENIIDESGMPKERFSAEFPKEGPSILRIQQVVRGDSAAYFCASSPPSVDTYTFGSGTRLTVV.

The DNA read from the CDR3 is TGTGCCAGTAGTATCGGACAGGGAGGGCCTGAA. The encoded protein is CASSIGQGGPE. The whole CDR3 reads CASSIGQGGPEAFF. The chain is built from TRBV19 and TRBJ1-1, with 8 bases fitting TRBD1. The missing CDR3 end, 3 residues past where the read stops, is filled in from the germline J gene. Losses at the gene ends were 3 bases for V and 6 bases for J; bases not matched to a gene: 6. The germline V gene has CDR1 LNHDA and CDR2 SQIVND (reference sequence). The CDR3 loop spans 14 amino acids.

A remark on this clone: Read coverage stops 3 residues before the CDR3 terminus; the germline J gene supplies the remainder. V is TRBV19 and J is TRBJ1-2; TRBD1 matches 10 bases. This CDR3 has 15 amino acids. Germline CDR1 and CDR2: LNHDA and SQIVND (reference sequence). The sequenced CDR3 bases are TGTGCCAGTAGCTTCGGGACAGGGGACACAGATACC. The encoded protein is CASSFGTGDTDT. The entire CDR3 protein reads CASSFGTGDTDTYTF.

For this clone: Read data end 3 residues before the CDR3 end; the end is taken from the germline J gene. The genes are TRBV27 and TRBJ2-1; possibly TRBD2 for D (6 bases). This CDR3 has 15 residues. CDR1 and CDR2 (germline): MNHEY, SMNVEV (reference sequence). V was pared by 3 bases and J by 7 bases, with 16 bases between. The CDR3 DNA, read in part, is TGTGCCAGCAGTTTTTCTGGTCCGGGGAGGAATGAG. Protein product: CASSFSGPGRNE. The entire CDR3 protein is CASSFSGPGRNEQFF.

CDR3 bases read: TGTGCCAGCAGCCTAGGACTAGCGGCGTACCAAGAGACG. It yields the protein CASSLGLAAYQET. The entire CDR3 protein reads CASSLGLAAYQETQYF. The genes are TRBV6-2 or TRBV6-3 and TRBJ2-3, with 10 bases fitting TRBD2. The CDR3 goes on 3 residues after the read ends, and that part is filled in from the germline J gene. The CDR3 spans 16 residues. Germline CDR1 reads MNHEY; CDR2 reads SVGEGT.

With respect to this clone: At one boundary the junction diverges from the germline segment, which might be a read error. The read halts 3 residues ahead of the CDR3 end, with the missing end drawn from the germline J gene. Other DNA sequences in the sample encode the same CDR3. The chain recombines TRBV19 with TRBJ1-3, with a possible D match to TRBD1 (6 bases). The CDR3 sequence is 15 residues long. Germline CDR1 LNHDA, CDR2 SQIVND (reference sequence). The sequenced part of the CDR3 DNA is TGTGCCAGCATACCCAGGGGATTTTCCGGAAACACA. Protein product: CASIPRGFSGNT. In full, the CDR3 reads CASIPRGFSGNTIYF. The complete variable domain, with remaining parts taken from reference TRBV19 and TRBJ1-3, reads DGGITQSPKYLFRKEGQNVTLSCEQNLNHDAMYWYRQDPGQGLRLIYYSQIVNDFQKGDIAEGYSVSREKKESFPLTVTSAQKNPTAFYLCASIPRGFSGNTIYFGEGSWLTVV.

A remark on this clone: The CDR3 end lies 3 residues beyond the end of the read and is filled in from the germline J gene. The J gene is TRBJ2-3, the V gene TRBV29-1, with 7 nucleotides matching TRBD2. Germline CDR1 and CDR2: SQVTM and ANQGSEA. The V and J ends lost 8 bases and 6 bases, in that order; junction bases with no gene match: 14. This CDR3 is 14 amino acids long. The DNA read from the CDR3 is TGCAGCACTTGGGGGGGATCACCGGAGGATACG. It translates to CSTWGGSPEDT. The whole CDR3 sequence reads CSTWGGSPEDTQYF.

Points on this clone: The CDR3 end is not reached by the read, which stops 3 residues before it; the germline J gene fills it in. The rearrangement joins TRBV18 to TRBJ1-2; D is possibly TRBD1 (5 bases). This CDR3 region has 15 residues. CDR1 is KGHSH and CDR2 is LQKENI in the germline V gene. The CDR3 here is CASSPLDTIGADYTF. The covered CDR3 bases are TGTGCCAGCTCACCACTGGACACCATCGGAGCCGAC.

As concerns this clone: The CDR3 is cut off 3 residues early in the read; its end comes from the germline J gene. The V gene is TRBV2, the J gene TRBJ2-3; 10 nucleotides line up with TRBD2. Germline CDR1 reads SNHLY; CDR2 reads FYNNEI. V gave up 6 bases and J gave up 2 bases; unmatched junction bases: 5. The CDR3 sequence is 15 residues long. The CDR3 DNA, read in part, is TGTGCCAGCAGGGAGCGGGGGGGAGACACAGATACG. Its translation: CASRERGGDTDT. The whole CDR3 region reads CASRERGGDTDTQYF.

Note on this clone: Read data end 3 residues before the CDR3 end; the end is taken from the germline J gene. The V call is TRBV10-3, the J call TRBJ1-6; the D is unclear. This CDR3 region has 13 residues. Germline V gene sequence: CDR1 ENHRY, CDR2 SYGVKD. V was clipped by 0 bases and J by 9 bases, with 6 bases between them. The CDR3: CAISESIGSPLHF. Incomplete CDR3 DNA: TGTGCCATCAGTGAGTCGATCGGTTCACCC.

A remark on this clone: The DNA ends 3 residues before the CDR3 does, and the rest of the CDR3 is filled in from the germline J gene. The chain has TRBV20-1 and TRBJ2-3; perhaps TRBD1 as D (6 bases). The CDR3 contains 13 residues. The germline V gene encodes CDR1 DFQATT and CDR2 SNEGSKA (reference sequence). The part of the CDR3 DNA that was read is TGCAGTGCCGGTGATGGGGGCAGCGTGGCG. Protein sequence: CSAGDGGSVA. The whole CDR3 reads CSAGDGGSVAQYF.

A word on this clone: With the read ending 3 residues before the CDR3 end, the germline J gene is used to fill in that end. The chain couples TRBV5-5 to TRBJ1-5; the match to TRBD1 covers 7 bases. V trimming: 0 bases; J trimming: 6 bases; junction bases outside the gene matches: 6. CDR1 is SGHKS, CDR2 YYEKEE, per germline (reference sequence). CDR3 length: 15 amino acids. CDR3: CASSLDRGFGQPQHF. CDR3 DNA, as far as it was read: TGTGCCAGCAGCTTGGACAGGGGATTCGGTCAGCCC.

A note on this clone: Read data end 3 residues before the CDR3 end; the end is taken from the germline J gene. The J gene is TRBJ2-3, the V gene TRBV18, with a possible D match to TRBD1 (5 bases). V shed 2 bases and J shed 2 bases, with 17 bases lying between them. The germline V gene has CDR1 KGHSH and CDR2 LQKENI. CDR3 length equals 17 residues. CDR3 in amino acids: CASSPKMGRPLTDTQYF. The CDR3 bases that were read are TGTGCCAGCTCACCAAAGATGGGGCGACCTCTCACAGATACG.

As for this clone: The read ends 3 residues early relative to the CDR3; the germline J gene fills the gap. The gene calls are TRBV6-1 and TRBJ1-6; 10 bases fit TRBD1. V lost 1 base and J lost 5; bases outside the gene matches: 8. The CDR3 is made up of 18 amino acids. The germline CDR1 and CDR2 sequences are MNHNS and SASEGT. CDR3 amino acids: CASSEVDRGRSDNSPLHF. The covered CDR3 bases are TGTGCCAGCAGTGAAGTCGACAGGGGGCGGAGTGATAATTCACCC.

To note about this clone: The read finishes 3 residues shy of the CDR3 end, and the germline J gene is used to complete it. This chain links TRBV28 with TRBJ2-7; 7 bases agree with TRBD2. The germline gives CDR1 MDHEN, CDR2 SYDVKM. This CDR3 has 13 residues. V was pared by 8 bases and J by 0 bases, with 4 bases of the junction left unmatched. Partial CDR3 DNA: TGTGCCAGCGAGCGGGAACTCTCCTACGAG. Residues: CASERELSYE. The entire CDR3 is CASERELSYEQYF.

A note on this clone: The sequence runs out 3 residues before the end of the CDR3; the remainder is reconstructed from the germline J gene. The chain has TRBV7-8 and TRBJ1-5; D perhaps matches TRBD1 (6 bases). Germline CDR1 SGHVS, CDR2 FQNEAQ. The CDR3 has 15 residues. V lost 3 bases and J 2 bases, leaving 11 bases between the germline ends. CDR3 in amino acids: CASSLGALGNQPQHF. The CDR3 bases that were read are TGTGCCAGCAGCTTGGGGGCTCTCGGCAATCAGCCC.

With regard to this clone: The read terminates 3 residues ahead of where the CDR3 ends, so the germline J gene completes it. This chain joins TRBV10-3 and TRBJ2-7; D call uncertain. The CDR3 is 14 amino acids. Germline CDR1 is ENHRY and CDR2 is SYGVKD. Between the trimmed V and J ends, which lost 9 bases and 0 bases, there was a span of 15 bases. CDR3 sequence: CAIRTTQSSYEQYF. Partial CDR3 DNA: TGTGCCATAAGAACTACCCAAAGCTCCTACGAG.

For this clone: The CDR3 goes on 3 residues after the read ends, and that part is filled in from the germline J gene. This chain connects TRBV18 to TRBJ2-7; TRBD1 matches at 9 bases. This CDR3 is 15 amino acids long. J gave up 3 bases and V 1 base, and 4 bases lay outside the gene matches. Germline loops: CDR1 KGHSH, CDR2 LQKENI. CDR3 DNA (partial): TGTGCCAGCTCACCACTGGGACAGGGAATCTACGAG. This translates into CASSPLGQGIYE. The entire CDR3 reads CASSPLGQGIYEQYF.

With respect to this clone: The DNA ends 3 residues before the CDR3 does, and the rest of the CDR3 is filled in from the germline J gene. V gene TRBV12-5 combines with J gene TRBJ1-1, with unresolved D. CDR1 and CDR2 from the germline V gene are LGHNT and FRNRAP. The ends were cut back, 5 bases at V and 4 bases at J, with 11 bases in the middle. The CDR3 is 13 residues long. The covered CDR3 bases are TGTGCTAGTGGTGCTGGCCTCACCACTGAA. Protein: CASGAGLTTE. In full, the CDR3 is CASGAGLTTEAFF.

A word on this clone: The read stops 3 residues short of the end of the CDR3; the missing end is completed from the germline J gene. The V and J genes are TRBV19 and TRBJ1-5; 7 positions agree with TRBD1. Per the germline V gene, CDR1 is LNHDA and CDR2 is SQIVND (reference sequence). With 4 bases clipped from V and 4 bases from J, the junction kept 4 bases outside the gene matches. The CDR3 spans 14 residues. The CDR3 loop reads CASSRDSINQPQHF. CDR3 DNA (partial): TGTGCCAGTAGTAGGGACAGTATAAATCAGCCC.

Concerning this clone: Read sequence stops 3 residues before the CDR3 end, and the germline J gene provides the missing end. This chain links TRBV11-2 with TRBJ1-2, with D possibly matching TRBD1 (6 bases). Germline V gene data show CDR1 as SGHAT and CDR2 as FQNNGV. CDR3 size: 14 residues. CDR3 sequence: CASSLTGPGETYTF. The DNA read from the CDR3 is TGTGCCAGCAGCTTAACAGGGCCTGGAGAGACC.

Of note for this clone: The junction shows a germline mismatch at one end, possibly a read error. Other DNA sequences within the sample encode an identical CDR3. Incomplete CDR3 DNA: TGTGCCAGTACCCCAGGGGAGGGGTTTACTGGAAACACA. As protein: CASTPGEGFTGNT. The entire CDR3 reads CASTPGEGFTGNTIYF. This chain uses TRBV19 with TRBJ1-3; possibly TRBD1 for D (6 bases). Read coverage stops 3 residues before the CDR3 terminus; the germline J gene supplies the remainder. The CDR3 runs 16 residues. CDR1 and CDR2 (germline): LNHDA, SQIVND (reference sequence).

Details on this clone: The read halts 3 residues ahead of the CDR3 end, with the missing end drawn from the germline J gene. The chain uses TRBV6-1 and TRBJ2-2; D not resolved. Per germline, CDR1 MNHNS and CDR2 SASEGT. The length of the CDR3 is 12 residues. The CDR3 here is CASSEARRKLFF. The CDR3 bases that were read are TGTGCCAGCAGTGAAGCGCGCAGGAAG.

Concerning this clone itself: The DNA ends 3 residues before the CDR3 does, and the rest of the CDR3 is filled in from the germline J gene. The J gene is TRBJ2-5, the V gene TRBV18; no clear D gene. This CDR3 is 14 amino acids long. From germline, CDR1 is KGHSH and CDR2 LQKENI. Trimming removed 1 base at V and 2 bases at J, with 8 bases between. The CDR3 bases that were read are TGTGCCAGCTCACCACTCAGGCCTCAAGAGACC. Its translation: CASSPLRPQET. The whole CDR3 protein is CASSPLRPQETQYF.